This T cell receptor (beta chain) emerged from a study of human thymus T cells. Only one count was recorded for this clone. Its target is not known. Thymic material originated from resections removed in the course of corrective heart surgery. The donors were infants in Finland with congenital heart defects, otherwise immunologically healthy. Produced via immunoSEQ multiplex PCR; TCRdb's table is partial and in-frame only. The sample includes some 80,000 clones, nearly 98% of them seen just once. Regarding the study as a whole: Repertoires sampled from thymus and blood appeared biased in V and J gene usage.

The germline CDR1 and CDR2 sequences are MNHEY and SMNVEV (reference sequence). V shed 0 bases, J shed 3 bases, and the junction held 11 bases outside the gene matches. The CDR3 extends over 20 amino acids. This receptor was obtained from a boy younger than two with a congenital heart defect but otherwise immunologically healthy. The sequencing sample was made of thymus tissue. This chain uses TRBV27 with TRBJ2-3; 14 bases are shared with TRBD2. CDR3 loop: CASSLSETSGGERGTDTQYF. CDR3 nucleotides: TGTGCCAGCAGTTTATCCGAGACTAGCGGGGGGGAGAGGGGAACAGATACGCAGTATTTT.